These 11 T cell receptor beta chains were sequenced from one sample in a study of response to subunit inactivated influenza vaccine (dated by TCRdb to between 2017 and 2018). The library was generated by RT-PCR. TCRdb shows the sequencer as Illumina HiSeq 2500. In TCRdb, the public reads were trimmed at Q25 with fastp and aligned with MiXCR, with productive beta chains retained. Rows are combined by CDR3 protein, so each entry shows the most common genes and DNA. For this sample there are approximately 500,000 distinct CDR3 sequences; approximately 12% appear just once. The leading ten clones occupy about an eighth of the sample. The time point label for this specimen denotes: approximately 40 days after influenza vaccine administration. The specimen comprised PBMCs from blood, sampled 45 days after vaccination. Source of these receptors: a man aged 45-65 years who received an inactivated influenza vaccine. Donor details come from another sample of the same person, matched by shared clones.

A remark on this clonotype: The junction and the germline gene differ at one end; a read error may be behind it. The chain employs TRBV4-2 and TRBJ2-3, with D perhaps given as TRBD1 or TRBD2 (6 bases each). The CDR3 extends over 17 amino acids. The germline V gene has CDR1 LGHNA and CDR2 YNFKEQ. Here the CDR3 reads CASSQDRSGAGTDTQYF. The DNA of the CDR3 is TGCGCCAGCAGCCAAGATCGTTCGGGGGCGGGCACAGATACGCAGTATTTT.

This clonotype came up a few times. The chain has TRBV6-5 and TRBJ1-1; maybe TRBD1 (5 bases). Germline V gene sequence: CDR1 MNHEY, CDR2 SVGAGI. Trimming shortened V by 1 base and J by 4 bases, and 25 bases separated the two germline ends. This CDR3 spans 19 amino acids. For the CDR3, the DNA is TGTGCCAGCAGTTACTGGTTCTCCCCGGGACCCGCAACGGGCACTGAAGCTTTCTTT. Protein product: CASSYWFSPGPATGTEAFF.

This clonotype was detected a few times. The rearrangement links TRBV11-2 to TRBJ2-7; TRBD1 matches at 7 bases. Per the germline V gene, CDR1 is SGHAT and CDR2 is FQNNGV. This CDR3 comprises 16 residues. The V and J ends lost 5 bases and 7 bases, in that order; junction bases with no gene match: 17. CDR3: CASSLKGAGAYSEQYF. Written as DNA, the CDR3 is TGTGCCAGCAGCCTAAAGGGGGCAGGGGCCTATAGTGAGCAGTACTTC.

The J gene is TRBJ2-5, the V gene TRBV25-1; no reliable D call. The V end was cut by 1 base, the J end by 4 bases, with 10 bases between. Per germline, CDR1 MGHDK and CDR2 SYGVNS. The CDR3 covers 14 residues. The chain's CDR3 is CASSEFKAGETQYF. CDR3 coding DNA: TGTGCCAGCAGTGAATTTAAGGCTGGAGAGACCCAGTACTTC.

This clonotype was seen more than once but under ten times. This chain links TRBV5-5 with TRBJ1-2; 8 positions match TRBD1. CDR3 size: 14 residues. Germline V gives CDR1 SGHKS, CDR2 YYEKEE (reference sequence). Trimming cost V 1 base and J 7 bases; bases outside gene matches: 6. The CDR3 coding sequence is TGTGCCAGCAGCTTGACCGGACAGGGAGGTGGCTACACCTTC. This sequence encodes CASSLTGQGGGYTF.

This clonotype appeared a few times. J is TRBJ2-1 and V is TRBV11-2; a possible D gene is TRBD1 (6 bases). Germline CDR1 is SGHAT and CDR2 is FQNNGV. Trimming removed 2 bases from V and 0 bases from J, with 11 bases in between. The CDR3 sequence is 16 residues long. CDR3 residues: CASSLQGQSSYNEQFF. For the CDR3, the DNA is TGTGCCAGCAGCTTACAGGGGCAAAGCTCCTACAATGAGCAGTTCTTC.

The genes are TRBV6-5 and TRBJ2-7; TRBD2 is a possible D gene (5 bases). CDR1 is MNHEY, CDR2 SVGAGI, per germline. V was pared by 0 bases and J by 6 bases, with 15 bases between. This CDR3 is 15 amino acids long. The CDR3 region has the DNA TGTGCCAGCAGTTACTCGATACTAGACCGCGGCGAGCAGTACTTC. Translated, it gives CASSYSILDRGEQYF.

The chain uses TRBV5-1 and TRBJ2-7; 13 nucleotides align to TRBD2. CDR1 is SGHRS, CDR2 YFSETQ, per germline. J was trimmed by 6 bases and V by 3 bases; bases with no gene match: 6. There are 15 residues in the CDR3. The CDR3 spells CASSSVTSGRAEQYF. CDR3 bases: TGCGCCAGCAGCTCAGTTACTAGCGGGAGGGCCGAGCAGTACTTC.

This chain connects TRBV7-7 to TRBJ1-1; no clear D gene. V was pared by 7 bases and J by 0 bases, with 15 bases between. The length of the CDR3 is 15 residues. Per germline, CDR1 SSHAT and CDR2 FNYEAQ (reference sequence). CDR3 loop: CASTPLVGMNTEAFF. CDR3 nucleotides: TGTGCCAGCACCCCGCTCGTGGGCATGAACACTGAAGCTTTCTTT.

On this clonotype: One end of the junction does not line up with germline, which may come from a read error. The chain couples TRBV7-9 to TRBJ1-4, with D possibly TRBD1 on 6 matching bases. Looked up from germline, CDR1 is SEHNR and CDR2 is FQNEAQ (reference sequence). The CDR3 totals 16 residues. CDR3 protein: CASSLQGRTANEKPFF. CDR3 sequence (DNA): TGTGCCAGCAGCTTACAGGGGAGGACGGCTAATGAAAAACCGTTTTTT.

This clonotype was counted ten times or more. The V gene is TRBV7-2, the J gene TRBJ2-3; 8 nucleotides line up with TRBD1. CDR3 length: 15 amino acids. Germline CDR1 reads SGHTA; CDR2 reads FQGNSA. The V segment lost 4 bases and the J segment 3 bases; nucleotides outside the gene matches: 6. The CDR3 nucleotides read TGTGCCAGCAGCTCCCGGACAGGGACAACAGATACGCAGTATTTT. It translates to CASSSRTGTTDTQYF.